This passage covers 27 T cell receptor beta chains from one sample sequenced in a study of cytomegalovirus exposure and HLA in healthy donors. A multiplex PCR was run with 60 Vbeta primers and 13 Jbeta primers. Sequencing was performed with immunoSEQ multiplex PCR; in TCRdb, only in-frame clones are kept and a portion is missing. The sample contains approximately 82,000 clones, less than 75% of which appear only once. Sample: PBMCs. The receptors were gathered from a woman in her 30s in good health and CMV-seropositive.

This clone was observed a handful of times. At one boundary the junction diverges from the germline segment, which might be a read error. This chain links TRBV7-9 with TRBJ1-6; D is ambiguous. This CDR3 has 17 amino acids. Germline values: CDR1 SEHNR, CDR2 FQNEAQ (reference sequence). The CDR3 nucleotides are TGTTCCAGCAGCTTTGCCGGGAACAAGCGGGGTAATTCACCCCTCCACTTT. Its protein product is CSSSFAGNKRGNSPLHF.

This clone was counted once. This chain links TRBV2 with TRBJ1-4; 7 bases align to TRBD1. Germline V CDR1 and CDR2: SNHLY, FYNNEI. The CDR3 loop spans 13 amino acids. After removal of 4 bases from V and 7 bases from J, the junction contained 3 bases not matched to a gene. The CDR3 here is CASSGQGLEKLFF. The CDR3 DNA sequence: TGTGCCAGCAGTGGACAGGGCCTTGAAAAACTGTTTTTT.

This clone occurred a few times. The chain couples TRBV5-8 to TRBJ2-5; 8 nucleotides agree with TRBD2. The CDR3 has 15 amino acids. The trim removed 3 bases at V and 4 bases at J, leaving 8 bases unmatched. CDR1 SGHTS and CDR2 YDEGEE come from the germline V gene. CDR3 DNA sequence: TGTGCCAGCAGCTCCTACGGGGGGGGCGTAGAGACCCAGTACTTC. Translation: CASSSYGGGVETQYF.

The table lists this clone with a few counts. The chain joins TRBV5-1 to TRBJ2-7; 8 bases agree with TRBD1. J lost 0 bases, V lost 2 bases, and 4 bases had no gene match. The germline CDR1 and CDR2 sequences are SGHRS and YFSETQ. This CDR3 spans 15 amino acids. The CDR3 spells CASSFGQGSSYEQYF. CDR3 DNA: TGCGCCAGCAGCTTTGGACAGGGCAGCTCCTACGAGCAGTACTTC.

The chain employs TRBV30 and TRBJ1-1; no definite D call. CDR1 and CDR2 from the germline V gene are GTSNPN and SVGIG (reference sequence). The CDR3 length is 11 residues. With 2 bases removed from V and 6 bases from J, the gap between germline ends came to 7 bases. The CDR3: CAWSYAAEAFF. The CDR3 region has the DNA TGTGCCTGGAGTTACGCAGCTGAAGCTTTCTTT.

The V and J genes are TRBV30 and TRBJ1-5, with 9 bases identical to TRBD1. The CDR3 covers 17 residues. The V and J ends lost 0 bases and 1 base, in that order; junction bases with no gene match: 7. Germline assignment: CDR1 GTSNPN and CDR2 SVGIG (reference sequence). CDR3 loop: CAWSVTGGPLSNQPQHF. Here the CDR3 DNA reads TGTGCCTGGAGTGTGACAGGGGGGCCCTTAAGCAATCAGCCCCAGCATTTT.

The chain has TRBV18 and TRBJ2-1; weak D call: TRBD1 (7 bases). The CDR3 runs to 14 residues. The germline V gene has CDR1 KGHSH and CDR2 LQKENI. V gave up 1 base and J gave up 8 bases, with 12 bases separating them. The CDR3 protein is CASSPRQGGDEQFF. The CDR3 DNA reads as TGTGCCAGCTCACCACGCCAGGGGGGCGATGAGCAGTTCTTC. The full variable domain, completed using reference TRBV18 and TRBJ2-1, is NAGVMQNPRHLVRRRGQEARLRCSPMKGHSHVYWYRQLPEEGLKFMVYLQKENIIDESGMPKERFSAEFPKEGPSILRIQQVVRGDSAAYFCASSPRQGGDEQFFGPGTRLTVL.

About this clone: An end of the junction does not agree with germline; a read error may underlie this. The V gene is TRBV28, the J gene TRBJ1-2; D gene uncertain. The CDR3 spans 15 residues. CDR1 is MDHEN, CDR2 SYDVKM, per germline. The CDR3 DNA reads TGTGCCAGCAGTCCCGGGAAGGGAAGGGTCTATGGCTACCCCTTC. It is translated as CASSPGKGRVYGYPF.

The chain combines TRBV9 with TRBJ1-1, with unresolved D. V was shortened by 3 bases and J by 0 bases, with 9 bases between the two germline ends. This CDR3 region has 14 residues. CDR1 is SGDLS and CDR2 is YYNGEE in the germline V gene. The CDR3 protein is CASSAGLLNTEAFF. CDR3 in DNA: TGTGCCAGCAGCGCCGGACTCCTGAACACTGAAGCTTTCTTT.

The CDR3 DNA follows: TGTGCCAGCAGCGGACAGCGATCGGGCTATGGCTACACCTTC. Translated, it gives CASSGQRSGYGYTF. This chain uses TRBV7-2 with TRBJ1-2, with a tentative D call TRBD1 (6 bases). Between the trimmed V and J ends, which lost 5 bases and 4 bases, there was a span of 14 bases. This CDR3 has 14 amino acids. Germline lookup yields CDR1 SGHTA and CDR2 FQGNSA.

This clone was detected a few times. V is TRBV4-1 and J is TRBJ2-1; no reliable D call. The V and J ends lost 2 bases and 9 bases respectively, with 5 bases between them. Germline V gives CDR1 MGHRA, CDR2 YSYEKL. This CDR3 comprises 11 residues. CDR3 DNA sequence: TGCGCCAGCAGCCAACAGCGTGAGCAGTTCTTC. It is translated as CASSQQREQFF.

The J gene is TRBJ2-2, the V gene TRBV18; 10 bases map to TRBD2. The CDR3 loop spans 19 amino acids. Trimming cost V 2 bases and J 0 bases; bases outside gene matches: 9. CDR1 is KGHSH and CDR2 is LQKENI in the germline V gene. The CDR3: CASSPVSSGGGTNTGELFF. The CDR3 DNA reads TGTGCCAGCTCACCAGTTTCTAGCGGGGGAGGAACGAACACCGGGGAGCTGTTTTTT.

The CDR3, as DNA: TGTGCCAGCAGCGTAGTAGGTAGCGGGGGGGATGCGCAGTATTTT. Translated: CASSVVGSGGDAQYF. The chain has TRBV9 and TRBJ2-3; 11 nucleotides agree with TRBD2. This CDR3 spans 15 amino acids. J lost 10 bases, V lost 0 bases, and 7 bases had no gene match. CDR1 is SGDLS and CDR2 is YYNGEE in the germline V gene. The variable domain in full, completed from reference TRBV9 and TRBJ2-3, reads DSGVTQTPKHLITATGQRVTLRCSPRSGDLSVYWYQQSLDQGLQFLIQYYNGEERAKGNILERFSAQQFPDLHSELNLSSLELGDSALYFCASSVVGSGGDAQYFGPGTRLTVL.

Notes on this clone: At one end, the junction sequence differs from germline, possibly due to a read error. Other DNA sequences in the same sample also yield this CDR3. The rearrangement uses TRBV10-3 and TRBJ2-7, with TRBD1 identical over 12 bases. This CDR3 is built from 16 residues. CDR1 is ENHRY, CDR2 SYGVKD, per germline. CDR3 nucleotide sequence: TGTGCCATCAGTGATCTCGGGACAGGGGGCCGGTACGAGCAATACTTC. Amino acids: CAISDLGTGGRYEQYF.

As DNA, the CDR3 is TGTGCCAGCAGTACAGGCTATGGCTACACCTTC. Its protein is CASSTGYGYTF. J is TRBJ1-2 and V is TRBV6-5; possible D gene TRBD1, 5 bases. The germline V and J ends were trimmed by 5 bases and 4 bases, with 5 bases remaining between them. Per germline, CDR1 MNHEY and CDR2 SVGAGI. The CDR3 has 11 amino acids.

This clone was detected a few times. CDR3 amino acids: CASELGDRDNQPQHF. CDR3 nucleotide sequence: TGTGCCAGCGAACTCGGGGACAGGGACAATCAGCCCCAGCATTTT. The chain couples TRBV28 to TRBJ1-5; 9 bases match TRBD1. The germline gives CDR1 MDHEN, CDR2 SYDVKM. The ends lost 8 bases at V and 3 bases at J; junction bases unmatched: 8. There are 15 residues in the CDR3.

The CDR3 sequence is CASSIEGQDYGEQYF. The CDR3 DNA reads TGTGCCAGTAGTATAGAGGGACAGGATTATGGCGAGCAGTACTTC. The J gene is TRBJ2-7, the V gene TRBV19, with 8 positions matching TRBD1. The germline V gene has CDR1 LNHDA and CDR2 SQIVND (reference sequence). J was trimmed by 6 bases and V by 0 bases; bases with no gene match: 7. This CDR3 is 15 amino acids long.

This chain connects TRBV25-1 to TRBJ2-5; 8 bases match TRBD1. Per the germline V gene, CDR1 is MGHDK and CDR2 is SYGVNS. The CDR3 spans 14 residues. J gave up 4 bases and V 3 bases, and 4 bases lay outside the gene matches. In DNA form, the CDR3 reads TGTGCCAGCAGTGAGGGACAGGTAGGAGAGACCCAGTACTTC. Its protein product is CASSEGQVGETQYF. Together with reference TRBV25-1 and TRBJ2-5, the CDR3 gives the full variable domain: EADIYQTPRYLVIGTGKKITLECSQTMGHDKMYWYQQDPGMELHLIHYSYGVNSTEKGDLSSESTVSRIRTEHFPLTLESARPSHTSQYLCASSEGQVGETQYFGPGTRLLVL.

There are a few counts of this clone. The genes are TRBV7-9 and TRBJ2-5; 11 bases map to TRBD2. The trim removed 5 bases at V and 5 bases at J, leaving 4 bases unmatched. Germline CDR1 reads SEHNR; CDR2 reads FQNEAQ (reference sequence). The CDR3 totals 14 residues. CDR3 in DNA: TGTGCCAGCAGCACTAGCGGGGGAGGCGAGACCCAGTACTTC. Protein sequence: CASSTSGGGETQYF.

The V call is TRBV13, the J call TRBJ2-5; 14 nucleotides align to TRBD2. Germline V gives CDR1 PRHDT, CDR2 FYEKMQ (reference sequence). CDR3 length: 17 residues. The trim removed 2 bases at V and 4 bases at J, leaving 6 bases unmatched. Here the CDR3 DNA reads TGTGCCAGCAGCTTATTGTCGGGGACTAGCGGGAGAGAGACCCAGTACTTC. This gives the protein CASSLLSGTSGRETQYF.

This clone was found a few times. V and J are TRBV5-6 and TRBJ1-2, with TRBD1 as a possible D gene (5 bases). Trimming removed 2 bases from V and 8 bases from J, with 10 bases in between. Germline CDR1 reads SGHDT; CDR2 reads YYEEEE. CDR3 length: 12 residues. Here the CDR3 DNA reads TGTGCCAGCAGCTTTGGGGGGGGAGGCTACACCTTC. The encoded protein is CASSFGGGGYTF.

The rearrangement uses TRBV7-9 and TRBJ2-7; possibly TRBD1 for D (6 bases). CDR3 size: 13 residues. Trimming removed 1 base from V and 5 bases from J, with 9 bases in between. Germline V gene sequence: CDR1 SEHNR, CDR2 FQNEAQ (reference sequence). The CDR3 coding sequence is TGTGCCAGCAGCTTAGGTGGGGGCGACGAGCAGTACTTC. The encoded protein is CASSLGGGDEQYF.

The rearrangement joins TRBV7-9 to TRBJ1-6, with a possible D match to TRBD1 (6 bases). The CDR3 length is 15 residues. Germline CDR1 reads SEHNR; CDR2 reads FQNEAQ (reference sequence). Deletions cut 5 bases from V and 9 bases from J, with 17 bases between. The CDR3 region is CASSPGVGGGSPLHF. The CDR3 coding sequence is TGTGCCAGCAGCCCAGGGGTGGGGGGGGGTTCACCCCTCCACTTT.

J is TRBJ2-1 and V is TRBV5-4, with TRBD2 as a possible D gene (7 bases). The germline V gene has CDR1 SGHNT and CDR2 YYREEE (reference sequence). Trimming removed 5 bases at V and 3 bases at J, with 18 bases between. This CDR3 is built from 16 residues. The CDR3 sequence is CASRHGEGGNYNEQFF. CDR3 nucleotide sequence: TGTGCCAGCAGACACGGGGAGGGGGGTAACTACAATGAGCAGTTCTTC.

The sample holds a few counts of this clone. The chain recombines TRBV30 with TRBJ1-2; 7 positions match TRBD1. The germline V gene encodes CDR1 GTSNPN and CDR2 SVGIG (reference sequence). With V trimmed by 4 bases and J by 5 bases, 10 bases remained unmatched. This CDR3 contains 14 residues. As DNA, the CDR3 is TGTGCCTGGACTTCGACAGGGATGGTGTATGGCTACACCTTC. Protein: CAWTSTGMVYGYTF.

A word on this clone: At one end, the junction sequence differs from germline, possibly due to a read error. The rearrangement joins TRBV5-1 to TRBJ1-2; 9 nucleotides match TRBD1. The CDR3 is made up of 15 amino acids. Germline V CDR1 and CDR2: SGHRS, YFSETQ. The CDR3: CASSQNLQGARGYPF. CDR3 bases: TGCGCCAGCAGCCAAAATTTACAGGGGGCGAGAGGCTACCCCTTC.

The V and J genes are TRBV7-9 and TRBJ2-5; 7 bases are shared with TRBD1. CDR1 and CDR2 from the germline V gene are SEHNR and FQNEAQ (reference sequence). This CDR3 has 13 amino acids. The V and J ends lost 4 bases and 5 bases, in that order; junction bases with no gene match: 4. DNA of the CDR3: TGTGCCAGCAGCTCGACAGGGCCGGAGACCCAGTACTTC. It encodes CASSSTGPETQYF.